The 8 T cell receptor beta chains presented below share a single source sample, sequenced in a study of control samples from healthy donors and cancer patients. Only in-frame clones appear in the TCRdb table, and some are missing; sequencing was by immunoSEQ multiplex PCR. The data show over 200,000 clones, with roughly 87% seen just once and approximately 12% held by the top ten. The sample comprised PBMCs. All receptors derive from a woman aged 55-70 years with lung cancer.

V is TRBV9 and J is TRBJ1-6; D is possibly TRBD1 (5 bases). This CDR3 is built from 18 residues. The germline V gene has CDR1 SGDLS and CDR2 YYNGEE. V lost 3 bases and J 2 bases, leaving 18 bases between the germline ends. The CDR3 nucleotides are TGTGCCAGCAGCGCCGAGACGCGGGGGGTGGCCTATAATTCACCCCTCCACTTT. Its translation: CASSAETRGVAYNSPLHF.

This chain joins TRBV7-2 and TRBJ2-7; D gene uncertain. CDR3 length equals 14 residues. Germline loops: CDR1 SGHTA, CDR2 FQGNSA. Deletions cut 7 bases from V and 2 bases from J, with 15 bases between. CDR3 sequence: CASTQTTGTYEQYF. DNA of the CDR3: TGTGCCAGCACCCAAACGACGGGCACCTACGAGCAGTACTTC.

The V call is TRBV7-8, the J call TRBJ2-7, with D possibly being TRBD1 (6 bases). With 11 bases removed from V and 2 bases from J, the gap between germline ends came to 13 bases. Looked up from germline, CDR1 is SGHVS and CDR2 is FQNEAQ. This CDR3 has 12 residues. DNA of the CDR3: TGTGCCTCGAGGGGGACCACCTACGAGCAGTACTTC. This codes for CASRGTTYEQYF.

The chain combines TRBV5-1 with TRBJ2-5, with TRBD1 matching over 8 bases. CDR3 length: 15 amino acids. CDR1 and CDR2 from the germline V gene are SGHRS and YFSETQ. The trim removed 2 bases at V and 0 bases at J, leaving 3 bases unmatched. CDR3 region: CASSLQGGNQETQYF. The CDR3 bases are TGCGCCAGCAGCTTACAGGGGGGAAACCAAGAGACCCAGTACTTC.

V usage is TRBV10-2 and J usage is TRBJ2-2; 9 nucleotides line up with TRBD2. The CDR3 runs to 17 residues. Germline CDR1 reads WSHSY; CDR2 reads SAAADI. J lost 5 bases, V lost 2 bases, and 9 bases had no gene match. CDR3 region: CASSEPLLAGRTGELFF. In DNA form, the CDR3 reads TGCGCCAGCAGTGAGCCCCTCCTAGCGGGGAGGACCGGGGAGCTGTTTTTT.

Comment on this clone: Sequence at one end of the junction differs from germline and may be a read error. The chain employs TRBV7-7 and TRBJ2-7; D possibly corresponds to TRBD2 (5 bases). Per germline, CDR1 SSHAT and CDR2 FNYEAQ (reference sequence). This CDR3 comprises 13 residues. The CDR3 loop is CASSLAEGQQQYF. The CDR3 DNA is TGTGCTAGCAGCTTAGCCGAGGGCCAGCAGCAGTACTTC.

A remark on this clone: At one boundary the junction diverges from the germline segment, which might be a read error. This sequence joins TRBV4-1 and TRBJ1-5; 9 bases align to TRBD1. The CDR3 consists of 13 residues. Germline CDR1 reads MGHRA; CDR2 reads YSYEKL. In nucleotides, the CDR3 is TGCGCCAGCAGCCAGGTGCCGGGACAGGGTATGGATTTT. It translates to CASSQVPGQGMDF.

The chain combines TRBV6-5 with TRBJ1-3; D gene uncertain. CDR1 is MNHEY and CDR2 is SVGAGI in the germline V gene. Trimming took 2 bases from V and 2 from J, leaving 7 bases between them. CDR3 size: 14 residues. The CDR3 DNA sequence: TGTGCCAGCAGTTACGGGTCAGCTGGAAACACCATATATTTT. Protein sequence: CASSYGSAGNTIYF.